This T cell receptor (beta chain) comes out of a study of blood T cell repertoires in COVID-19. Study details: The United States, Italy and Spain supplied acute and convalescent COVID-19 samples. T cells, B-cell-depleted T cells, or PBMCs provided the cDNA or gDNA that served as material.

As originally analysed: Nucleated cell number was recorded as an estimate derived from reference gene primer amplification. This table comes from immunoSEQ multiplex PCR, and its TCRdb copy is limited to in-frame clones, with some not included. V and J calls and clone size come straight from that table; D and trimming were deduced from the DNA. The repertoire includes 30,000 to 45,000 clones, 80% to 90% of them detected once, and approximately 20% sits in the top ten. CDR1 is LNHNV and CDR2 is YYDKDF in the germline V gene (reference sequence). The V end was cut by 4 bases, the J end by 2 bases, with 12 bases between. There are 15 residues in the CDR3.

The sequence was obtained from a man in his sixties or seventies with acute or convalescent COVID-19. The V call is TRBV15, the J call TRBJ1-5, with TRBD1 as a possible D gene (5 bases). The source material was peripheral blood. CDR3 in DNA: TGTGCCACCAGCATTCAGGGCCTTGGCAATCAGCCCCAGCATTTT. Its protein product is CATSIQGLGNQPQHF.